This T cell receptor (beta chain) derives from a study of T cells in Graves' hyperthyroidism and ophthalmopathy. When ophthalmopathy did not progress within 18 months, Graves' hyperthyroidism was considered stable. A roughly 9.3 ml volume of fresh peripheral blood provided the PBMCs. In its sample, this clonotype was seen many times. Regions amplified from RNA transcripts were the TCR beta CDR3 regions. In the first-round RT-PCR of the TCR CDR3, the HTBI primer set was used. One entry per CDR3 protein results from TCRdb running MiXCR on the multiplex PCR reads. The profile shows about 360,000 distinct CDR3 sequences, under 20% of them singletons. The specimen was blood. The source of this sequence is a woman under 30 with Graves' hyperthyroidism.

CDR3 DNA sequence: TGTGCCAGCAGTTATCAAGCCTCACCGGTGGGACAGGGTTTTTCACCCCTCCACTTT. Protein: CASSYQASPVGQGFSPLHF. This sequence joins TRBV6-2 or TRBV6-3 and TRBJ1-6, with TRBD1 matching over 9 bases. CDR3 length equals 19 residues. The V segment lost 3 bases and the J segment 9 bases; nucleotides outside the gene matches: 18. The V gene's germline CDR1 is MNHEY and CDR2 SVGEGT.